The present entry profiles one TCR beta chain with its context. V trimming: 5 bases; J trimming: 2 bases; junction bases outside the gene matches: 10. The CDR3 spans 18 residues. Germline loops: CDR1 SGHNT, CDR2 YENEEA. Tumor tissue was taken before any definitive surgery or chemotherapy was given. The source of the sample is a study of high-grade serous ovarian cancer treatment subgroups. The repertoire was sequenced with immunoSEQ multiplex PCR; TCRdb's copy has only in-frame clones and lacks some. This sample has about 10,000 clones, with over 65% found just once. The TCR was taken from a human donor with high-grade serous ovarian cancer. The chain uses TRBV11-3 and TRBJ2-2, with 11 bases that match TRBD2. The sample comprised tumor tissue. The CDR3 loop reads CASSRRVAGGPNTGELFF. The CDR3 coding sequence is TGTGCCAGCAGCCGCCGTGTAGCGGGAGGGCCTAACACCGGGGAGCTGTTTTTT.